This TCR beta chain derives from a study of PD-1 blockade in classical Hodgkin lymphoma. Study findings and constraints: Complete responders showed a baseline diversity that resembled the diversity of newly diagnosed patients. Patients were excluded if nivolumab began under 1 year after ASCT (the autologous transplant).

Comments on this clone: The antigen is unknown.

Every patient had relapsed following autologous stem cell transplantation, and cohorts differed in brentuximab vedotin exposure. Complete response, partial response or progressive disease was each patient's best response. Sequencing used immunoSEQ multiplex PCR; TCRdb keeps in-frame clones, though not all of them. This sample has approximately 11,000 clones; over 70% occur once, and the top ten carry 8% to 13%. The starting material was peripheral blood mononuclear cells (PBMCs), obtained at baseline. The sequence came from a human donor with classical Hodgkin lymphoma.

CDR3 residues: CASRRLRDRVIDTQYF. The CDR3 bases are TGTGCCAGCAGACGCCTCCGGGACAGGGTGATAGATACGCAGTATTTT. The chain recombines TRBV27 with TRBJ2-3, with 9 positions matching TRBD1. Germline V CDR1 and CDR2: MNHEY, SMNVEV (reference sequence). The CDR3 is 16 amino acids. The V and J ends lost 6 bases and 5 bases, in that order; junction bases with no gene match: 12.